Listed here is a single T cell receptor (beta chain). This specimen belongs to a study of beta chain features in type 1 diabetes. Every isolated RNA sample was fully reverse transcribed, so sequencing captured expressed TCRB transcripts. Clones were sequenced by immunoSEQ multiplex PCR, and TCRdb holds only the in-frame ones, with some missing. The sample consists of 850,000 to 900,000 clones, around a sixth of them appearing once. The source of this sequence is a woman younger than 35 in good health. The sample consisted of naive CD4+ T cells from blood.

In nucleotides, the CDR3 is TGCGCCAGCAGCCGCTTAGGACGGGTGAGCACTGAAGCTTTCTTT. Amino acid sequence: CASSRLGRVSTEAFF. This chain joins TRBV4-1 and TRBJ1-1; D is unresolved. Germline V gene sequence: CDR1 MGHRA, CDR2 YSYEKL. The length of the CDR3 is 15 residues. V lost 4 bases, J lost 4 bases, and 16 bases lay in between.